What follows describes a single T cell receptor (beta chain). This CDR3 is also generated by other DNA sequences in the sample. The germline V gene has CDR1 GTSNPN and CDR2 SVGIG (reference sequence). The CDR3 totals 12 residues. Trimming took off 0 bases at V and 1 base at J, with 3 bases between the two ends. The source of the sample is a study of shared clonotypes between healthy human individuals. Clones were sequenced by immunoSEQ multiplex PCR, and TCRdb holds only the in-frame ones, with some missing. The sample records about 980,000 clones, about 80% being singletons. This chain links TRBV30 with TRBJ2-5; D is unresolved. The sample consisted of memory CD4+ T cells sorted from blood. Subset: CD45RA-negative fraction. The source is a man aged 18 to 29 in good health. The CDR3 protein is CAWSVSQETQYF. The CDR3 coding sequence is TGTGCCTGGAGTGTAAGCCAAGAGACCCAGTACTTC.